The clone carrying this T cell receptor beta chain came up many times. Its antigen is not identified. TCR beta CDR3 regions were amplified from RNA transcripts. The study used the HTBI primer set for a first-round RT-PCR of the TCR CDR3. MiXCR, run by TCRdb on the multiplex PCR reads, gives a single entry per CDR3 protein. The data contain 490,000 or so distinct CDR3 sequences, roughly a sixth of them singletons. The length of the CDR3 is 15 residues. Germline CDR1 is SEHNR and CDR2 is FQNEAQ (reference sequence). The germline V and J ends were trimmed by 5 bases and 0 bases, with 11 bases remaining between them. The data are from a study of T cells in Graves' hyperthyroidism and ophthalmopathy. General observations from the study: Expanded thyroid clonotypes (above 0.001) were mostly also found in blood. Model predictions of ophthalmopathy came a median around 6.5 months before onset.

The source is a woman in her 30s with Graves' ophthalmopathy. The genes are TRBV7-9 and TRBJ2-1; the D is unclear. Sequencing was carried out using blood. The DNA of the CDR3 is TGTGCCAGCAGCCCCCCGGGTGGCTCCTACAATGAGCAGTTCTTC. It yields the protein CASSPPGGSYNEQFF.